This T cell receptor (beta chain) was observed in a study of spatial heterogeneity in lung cancer. Turning to the study itself: Detected beta-chain sequences consistently exceeded alpha-chain sequences. Overall study findings and caveats: The study found that expanded intratumoral alpha and beta TCR counts tracked tumor mutation counts.

Each TCR cDNA molecule carried a unique molecular identifier. TCRdb re-called the 5' RACE reads with MiXCR, one entry per CDR3 protein. Among almost 7,500 distinct CDR3 sequences listed, 11% to 15% were seen once. This clonotype occurred many times. Its antigen is undetermined. The V gene's germline CDR1 is SGHVT and CDR2 SQSDAQ. V shed 5 bases and J shed 3 bases, with 10 bases lying between them. This CDR3 contains 14 residues. Time point of the sample: sample taken at primary tumor resection. This TCR came from a female donor with early-stage non-small cell lung cancer. J is TRBJ2-2 and V is TRBV7-4, with D unclear. The starting material was lung tumor tissue, obtained at surgery. The CDR3 DNA sequence: TGTGCCAGCAGCCCATGGCCCGACACCGGGGAGCTGTTTTTT. As protein: CASSPWPDTGELFF.